These T cell receptor beta chains were read from a single sample in a study of blood T cells in healthy people across ages. TCRdb reprocessed the 5' RACE reads via MiXCR and lists one record per CDR3 protein. This table has around 1,800,000 distinct CDR3 sequences, about 39% appearing once. Sequencing input: blood. The receptors originated from a human donor in good health. Each CDR3 is given without its conserved first and last residue.

>TRBV7-3|TRBJ1-1
ASSLSRELTEAF
>TRBV25-1|TRBJ2-7
ASSPQGWGGRFYEQY
>TRBV7-9|TRBJ2-6
ASSVWSPSGANVLT
>TRBV4-2|TRBJ2-4
ASSHRDRVSVDIQY
>TRBV5-1|TRBJ2-2
ASSLTLSAGELF
>TRBV20-1|TRBJ1-5
SARVSPVGLRYQPQH
>TRBV7-9|TRBJ2-5
ASSPGGGLYQETQY
>TRBV6-2/TRBV6-3|TRBJ2-1
ASSGTSGGVGEQF
>TRBV5-5|TRBJ2-4
ASSTTGLAKNIQY
>TRBV4-1|TRBJ2-1
ASSQDSGTGGSNEQF
>TRBV3-1|TRBJ2-1
ASSLSPGQGDEQF
>TRBV29-1|TRBJ2-5
SVVLAIPETQY
>TRBV7-2|TRBJ2-1
ASSPIGVAGDNEQF
>TRBV20-1|TRBJ2-1
SALDRGRSPYNEQF
>TRBV18|TRBJ2-3
ASSPTGQGTDTQY
>TRBV7-3|TRBJ2-2
ASRSVSNTGELF
>TRBV7-2|TRBJ1-2
ASGLERGGAGYGYT
>TRBV20-1|TRBJ1-2
SASTDYGYT
>TRBV27|TRBJ2-7
ASSTRQGSHEQY
>TRBV12-3/TRBV12-4|TRBJ2-1
ASTPRLTSGVNNEQF
>TRBV20-1|TRBJ1-2
SARVPRAGSSGYT
>TRBV14|NA
ASSRSGIGEQY
>TRBV7-2|TRBJ2-1
ASSYRDRDYNEQF